This record covers a single T cell receptor (beta chain). The sample originates from a study of blood T cell repertoires in COVID-19. Study overall: Specimens from acute and convalescent COVID-19 originated in the United States, Italy and Spain. Sources were T cells, B-cell-depleted T cells, or PBMCs; the material itself was cDNA or gDNA.

The V and J ends lost 5 bases and 1 base respectively, with 5 bases between them. This CDR3 has 12 amino acids. Germline V gene data show CDR1 as LNHDA and CDR2 as SQIVND (reference sequence). In the original analysis: The assay estimated nucleated cells by amplifying reference gene primers. Profiled with immunoSEQ multiplex PCR; TCRdb holds only in-frame clones, not every one. The V and J calls and the clone size are those of that table, but D and trimming were determined from the DNA. The sample has 110,000 to 150,000 clones, 79% seen once. Sequencing was done on a sample of peripheral blood. This sequence was found in a man aged 55 to 70 with acute or convalescent COVID-19. The V and J genes are TRBV19 and TRBJ1-2; D remains ambiguous. The CDR3 bases are TGTGCCAGTAGTTTGAGTAACTATGGCTACACCTTC. Its protein product is CASSLSNYGYTF.